The entry below describes one TCR beta chain. Its antigen is unknown. This could be a read error, since a much larger clone is one nucleotide away. Arm-PCR of CDR3 regions with iRepertoire HTBI primers generated TCR beta libraries. TCRdb independently ran MiXCR on the multiplex PCR reads; one entry per CDR3 protein. The sample contains 380,000 or so distinct CDR3 sequences, about a sixth of which appear only once. The time point denotes: newly diagnosed GD, antithyroid drugs for less than 3 months. Extracted RNA from PBMCs served as the source of the TCR library. V shed 3 bases, J shed 3 bases, and the junction held 1 base outside the gene matches. Germline assignment: CDR1 SGHNT and CDR2 YYREEE (reference sequence). The CDR3 length is 15 residues. This specimen belongs to a study of regulatory T cells in long-lasting Graves disease. General study results and limits: There were preferences for TRBV28, TRBJ1-2 and TRBJ2-5 in persistent disease.

These same records also appear under a second study, on T cells in Graves' hyperthyroidism and ophthalmopathy. From that paper: With the HTBI primer set, the TCR CDR3 went through a first round of RT-PCR.

Specimen: peripheral blood mononuclear cells (PBMCs), collected at new diagnosis, from a patient treated with antithyroid drugs. V usage is TRBV5-4 and J usage is TRBJ2-5; 14 nucleotides align to TRBD2. The TCR sequence derives from a woman in her late teens or twenties with Graves disease. The CDR3 nucleotides are TGTGCCAGCAGCTCGGGACTAGCGGGGGAAGAGACCCAGTACTTC. Protein: CASSSGLAGEETQYF.